Described below is a single T cell receptor (beta chain) sequence and its context. This entry belongs to a study of blood T cell repertoires in COVID-19. Looking at the study overall: Samples of COVID-19 (acute and convalescent) were obtained from the United States, Italy and Spain.

The assay was immunoSEQ multiplex PCR, and TCRdb's table has in-frame clones only and misses some. The sample lists almost 250,000 clones, around nine tenths occurring once. Participant reports of clinical history set cohort assignment. CDR1 and CDR2 (germline): SGHAT, FQNNGV. This CDR3 has 9 residues. V gave up 5 bases and J gave up 11 bases, with 5 bases separating them. The material sequenced was PBMCs or T cells enriched from blood (not recorded which). This sequence joins TRBV11-2 and TRBJ2-3; D call uncertain. The sequence was obtained from a woman aged 25 to 45 who had recovered from COVID-19. Here the CDR3 DNA reads TGTGCCAGCAGCCCGGGGCAGTATTTT. Protein sequence: CASSPGQYF.